This entry lists 4 T cell receptor beta chains sequenced from one sample in a study of OX40 agonist ivuxolimab in advanced cancers. Data came from immunoSEQ multiplex PCR; TCRdb stores just in-frame clones and leaves some out. In the table there are 68,000 or so clones, roughly 85% of which are singletons. Sequences were derived from CD4+ or CD8+ T cells sorted from blood, sampled in a trial of the OX40 agonist ivuxolimab. Every receptor here comes from an adult with an advanced solid tumor such as melanoma, head and neck, liver or kidney cancer.

V gene TRBV6-5 combines with J gene TRBJ2-1, with 9 bases matching TRBD1. The J segment lost 5 bases and the V segment lost 1 base, leaving 3 bases of the junction unmatched. Germline-derived CDR1 and CDR2 are MNHEY and SVGAGI. This CDR3 contains 15 residues. The CDR3 nucleotides are TGTGCCAGCAGTTACTGGGACAGGGAAGACAATGAGCAGTTCTTC. It specifies CASSYWDREDNEQFF.

This sequence joins TRBV4-2 and TRBJ2-7, with TRBD2 matching 9 bases. The CDR3 spans 16 residues. With 3 bases clipped from V and 2 bases from J, the junction kept 8 bases outside the gene matches. Germline CDR1 is LGHNA and CDR2 is YNFKEQ. CDR3: CASSQPLAGGTYEQYF. The CDR3 DNA reads TGTGCCAGCAGCCAGCCTCTCGCGGGAGGGACCTACGAGCAGTACTTC.

The chain carries TRBV28 and TRBJ1-2; D gene uncertain. V gave up 6 bases and J gave up 6 bases, with 14 bases separating them. This CDR3 contains 13 residues. Germline lookup yields CDR1 MDHEN and CDR2 SYDVKM. CDR3 DNA: TGTGCCAGCAGGACCGGACTGTCCAATGGCTACACCTTC. Translation gives CASRTGLSNGYTF.

This clone was counted only a few times. The chain combines TRBV5-1 with TRBJ1-1, with TRBD1 matching 8 bases. The junction had 7 bases not matched to a gene; V was cut back by 4 bases and J by 8 bases. The germline gives CDR1 SGHRS, CDR2 YFSETQ. This CDR3 has 13 residues. CDR3 DNA sequence: TGCGCCAGCAGCCAGGGGGGACAGGCCGAAGCTTTCTTT. Its translation: CASSQGGQAEAFF.